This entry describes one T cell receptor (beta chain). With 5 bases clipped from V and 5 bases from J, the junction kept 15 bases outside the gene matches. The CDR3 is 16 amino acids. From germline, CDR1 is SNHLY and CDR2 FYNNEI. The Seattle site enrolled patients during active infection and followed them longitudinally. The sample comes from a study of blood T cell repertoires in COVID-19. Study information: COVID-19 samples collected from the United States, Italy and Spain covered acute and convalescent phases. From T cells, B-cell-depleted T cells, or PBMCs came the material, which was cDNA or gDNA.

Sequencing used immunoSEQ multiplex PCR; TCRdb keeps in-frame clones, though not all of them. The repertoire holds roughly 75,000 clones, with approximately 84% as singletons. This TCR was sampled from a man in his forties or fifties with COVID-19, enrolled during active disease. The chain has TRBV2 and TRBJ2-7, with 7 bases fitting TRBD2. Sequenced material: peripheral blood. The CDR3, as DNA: TGTGCCAGCAGTCCCAACGGGGGGAGGCTGGCGGACGAGCAGTACTTC. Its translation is CASSPNGGRLADEQYF.